This T cell receptor beta chain was retrieved from a study of CD8 T cells in Susac syndrome. V was trimmed by 5 bases and J by 6 bases, leaving 17 bases between them. The CDR3 is 15 amino acids. Random hexamers were used to reverse transcribe the RNA input (about 0.5 to 1 ug). The CDR3 of TCR beta was amplified by immunoSEQ multiplex PCR across 54 Vbeta and 13 Jbeta. TCRdb independently ran MiXCR on the immunoSEQ multiplex PCR reads; one entry per CDR3 protein. The table shows 130,000 or so distinct CDR3 sequences, with 80% to 85% occurring only once. V and J are TRBV12-3 or TRBV12-4 and TRBJ1-5; D unclear. The sequenced sample was CD8+ T cells from PBMCs. The receptor's source is a human donor with multiple sclerosis. The CDR3 spells CASSPDSTASQPQHF. The DNA of the CDR3 is TGTGCCAGCAGTCCAGATTCCACAGCGAGTCAGCCCCAGCATTTT.